The 12 T cell receptor beta chains reported below all come from one sample, sequenced in a study of early T cells in non-severe SARS-CoV-2 infection. Via MiXCR, TCRdb re-called the 5' RACE reads, giving one row per CDR3 protein. The sample lists about 46,000 distinct CDR3 sequences, approximately 5.1% occurring once. The sequences come from whole blood, collected at baseline. All receptors derive from an adult who was a healthcare worker with PCR-confirmed SARS-CoV-2 infection or an uninfected control (not recorded which).

The chain recombines TRBV3-1 with TRBJ2-7; D not resolved. CDR3 length equals 12 residues. Germline loops: CDR1 LGHDT, CDR2 YNNKEL (reference sequence). Deletions cut 1 base from V and 7 bases from J, with 8 bases between. DNA of the CDR3: TGTGCCAGCAGCCAAGGGGTCTGGGAGCAGTACTTC. The encoded protein is CASSQGVWEQYF.

This clonotype was counted at least ten times. The chain is built from TRBV24-1 and TRBJ2-3, with a tentative D call TRBD2 (5 bases). V was trimmed by 4 bases and J by 1 base, leaving 17 bases between them. The germline gives CDR1 KGHDR, CDR2 SFDVKD. The CDR3 consists of 17 residues. The CDR3 nucleotides read TGTGCCACCAGTGAGCCCGCCCGGGGTTGGGGCACAGATACGCAGTATTTT. As protein: CATSEPARGWGTDTQYF.

This clonotype was detected ten times or more. This chain joins TRBV20-1 and TRBJ2-7; 9 bases agree with TRBD1. The V and J ends lost 2 bases and 6 bases, in that order; junction bases with no gene match: 8. CDR3 length: 14 residues. The germline CDR1 and CDR2 sequences are DFQATT and SNEGSKA (reference sequence). For the CDR3, the DNA is TGCAGTGCTAGAAGACCGGGACAGGGTGGCGAGCAGTACTTC. Protein: CSARRPGQGGEQYF.

This clonotype was picked up many times. The chain employs TRBV5-5 and TRBJ1-1; 10 bases fit TRBD1. Germline V CDR1 and CDR2: SGHKS, YYEKEE (reference sequence). J gave up 0 bases and V 4 bases, and 6 bases lay outside the gene matches. The CDR3 loop spans 16 amino acids. CDR3 region: CASSPRQGAMNTEAFF. CDR3 DNA: TGTGCCAGCAGCCCACGACAGGGGGCTATGAACACTGAAGCTTTCTTT. Using reference TRBV5-5 and TRBJ1-1 for the parts outside the CDR3, the full variable domain is DAGVTQSPTHLIKTRGQQVTLRCSPISGHKSVSWYQQVLGQGPQFIFQYYEKEERGRGNFPDRFSARQFPNYSSELNVNALLLGDSALYLCASSPRQGAMNTEAFFGQGTRLTVV.

Many counts were recorded for this clonotype. The chain employs TRBV20-1 and TRBJ1-5, with 7 bases fitting TRBD1. The J segment lost 0 bases and the V segment lost 7 bases, leaving 6 bases of the junction unmatched. The CDR3 is 14 amino acids. CDR1 is DFQATT, CDR2 SNEGSKA, per germline (reference sequence). In DNA, the CDR3 is TGCAGTGTAGGTACAGGGGTTAGCAATCAGCCCCAGCATTTT. The encoded protein is CSVGTGVSNQPQHF.

This clonotype was detected many times. This rearrangement joins TRBV28 to TRBJ2-7, with TRBD2 matching 14 bases. In germline, CDR1 is MDHEN, CDR2 SYDVKM. J was trimmed by 2 bases and V by 5 bases; bases with no gene match: 8. CDR3 length equals 17 residues. The CDR3, as DNA: TGTGCCAGCAGTCTCGGACTAGCGGGAGGAGCCACCTACGAGCAGTACTTC. Encoded protein: CASSLGLAGGATYEQYF.

This sequence joins TRBV5-4 and TRBJ2-3, with 8 nucleotides matching TRBD1. The CDR3 contains 13 residues. Unmatched junction bases numbered 0, after V lost 2 bases and J lost 4 bases. The germline V gene has CDR1 SGHNT and CDR2 YYREEE (reference sequence). The CDR3 reads CASSLQGADTQYF. The CDR3 DNA reads as TGTGCCAGCAGCTTACAGGGGGCAGATACGCAGTATTTT.

In its sample, this clonotype was seen many times. The V and J genes are TRBV29-1 and TRBJ2-7; 7 bases fit TRBD1. The germline CDR1 and CDR2 sequences are SQVTM and ANQGSEA. This CDR3 comprises 15 residues. J lost 4 bases, V lost 6 bases, and 15 bases had no gene match. CDR3 DNA sequence: TGCAGCGTCGAACCTACCGGGACAGCAGGTTACGAGCAGTACTTC. This gives the protein CSVEPTGTAGYEQYF.

This chain uses TRBV3-1 with TRBJ1-3; D unclear. Germline CDR1 is LGHDT and CDR2 is YNNKEL (reference sequence). The length of the CDR3 is 14 residues. The ends were cut back, 4 bases at V and 3 bases at J, with 10 bases in the middle. This CDR3 reads CASSPESGGNTIYF. The CDR3 DNA sequence: TGTGCCAGCAGCCCAGAGTCCGGTGGAAACACCATATATTTT.

The genes are TRBV5-1 and TRBJ2-7; D is possibly TRBD1 (6 bases). The CDR3 has 15 residues. Trimming cost V 4 bases and J 2 bases, with 16 bases left between them. CDR1 and CDR2 from the germline V gene are SGHRS and YFSETQ. Here the CDR3 reads CASSPRQGPTYEQYF. Here the CDR3 DNA reads TGCGCCAGCAGCCCCCGCCAGGGGCCTACCTACGAGCAGTACTTC. The variable domain in full, with the rest retrieved from reference TRBV5-1 and TRBJ2-7, is KAGVTQTPRYLIKTRGQQVTLSCSPISGHRSVSWYQQTPGQGLQFLFEYFSETQRNKGNFPGRFSGRQFSNSRSEMNVSTLELGDSALYLCASSPRQGPTYEQYFGPGTRLTVT.

The sample holds many counts of this clonotype. The rearrangement uses TRBV19 and TRBJ2-5; D not certain. V was shortened by 5 bases and J by 4 bases, with 14 bases between the two germline ends. Germline V gene sequence: CDR1 LNHDA, CDR2 SQIVND (reference sequence). The CDR3 has 14 residues. The CDR3 sequence is CASSRRQPGETQYF. DNA of the CDR3: TGTGCCAGTAGTCGCCGGCAGCCGGGAGAGACCCAGTACTTC.

This clonotype was detected many times. The chain employs TRBV28 and TRBJ1-1; D is undetermined. CDR1 MDHEN and CDR2 SYDVKM come from the germline V gene. This CDR3 is built from 12 residues. Trimming took 7 bases from V and 10 from J, leaving 16 bases between them. In DNA, the CDR3 is TGTGCCAGCAATCTGCAGCCTGGCGTAGCTTTCTTT. Translation: CASNLQPGVAFF.